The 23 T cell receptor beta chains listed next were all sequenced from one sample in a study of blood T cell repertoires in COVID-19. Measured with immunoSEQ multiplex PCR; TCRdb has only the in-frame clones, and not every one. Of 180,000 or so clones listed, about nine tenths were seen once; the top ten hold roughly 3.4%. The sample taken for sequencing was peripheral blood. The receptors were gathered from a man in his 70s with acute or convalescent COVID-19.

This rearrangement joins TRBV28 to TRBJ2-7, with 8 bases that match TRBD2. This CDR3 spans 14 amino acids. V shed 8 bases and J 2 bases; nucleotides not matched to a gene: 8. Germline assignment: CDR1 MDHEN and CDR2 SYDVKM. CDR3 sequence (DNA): TGTGCCAGCGGCCCCGGGACTAGTACCTACGAGCAGTACTTC. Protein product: CASGPGTSTYEQYF.

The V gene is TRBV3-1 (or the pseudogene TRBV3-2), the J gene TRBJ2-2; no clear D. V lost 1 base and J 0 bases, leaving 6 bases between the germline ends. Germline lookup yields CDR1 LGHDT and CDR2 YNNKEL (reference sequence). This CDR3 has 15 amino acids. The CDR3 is CASSQASANTGELFF. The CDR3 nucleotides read TGTGCCAGCAGCCAAGCGTCCGCGAACACCGGGGAGCTGTTTTTT.

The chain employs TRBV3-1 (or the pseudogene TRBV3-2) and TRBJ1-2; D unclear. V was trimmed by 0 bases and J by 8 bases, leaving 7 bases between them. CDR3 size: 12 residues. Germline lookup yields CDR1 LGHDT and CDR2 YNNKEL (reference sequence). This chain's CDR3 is CASSQETGGYTF. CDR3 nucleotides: TGTGCCAGCAGCCAAGAGACCGGGGGCTACACCTTC.

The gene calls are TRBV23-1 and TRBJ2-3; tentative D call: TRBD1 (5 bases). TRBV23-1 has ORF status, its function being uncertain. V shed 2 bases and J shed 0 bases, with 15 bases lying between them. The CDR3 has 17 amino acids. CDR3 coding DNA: TGCGCCAGCAGTCAAGGGAAGGGGTTGCATAGCACAGATACGCAGTATTTT. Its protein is CASSQGKGLHSTDTQYF.

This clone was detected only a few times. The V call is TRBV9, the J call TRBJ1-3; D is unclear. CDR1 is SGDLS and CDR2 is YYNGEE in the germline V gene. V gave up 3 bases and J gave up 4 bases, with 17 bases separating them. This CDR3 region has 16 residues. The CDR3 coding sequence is TGTGCCAGCAGCGCCCCCACAGATCCGGGAGGAAACACCATATATTTT. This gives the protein CASSAPTDPGGNTIYF.

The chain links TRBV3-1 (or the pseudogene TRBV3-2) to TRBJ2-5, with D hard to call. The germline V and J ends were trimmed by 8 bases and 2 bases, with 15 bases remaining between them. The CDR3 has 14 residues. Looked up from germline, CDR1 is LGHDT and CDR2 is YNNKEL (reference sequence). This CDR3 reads CASGSNWAQETQYF. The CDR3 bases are TGTGCCAGCGGAAGCAACTGGGCACAAGAGACCCAGTACTTC.

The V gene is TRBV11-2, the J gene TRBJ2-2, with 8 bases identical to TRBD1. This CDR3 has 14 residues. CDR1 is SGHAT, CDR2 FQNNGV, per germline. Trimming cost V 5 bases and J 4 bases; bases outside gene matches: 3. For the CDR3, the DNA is TGTGCCAGCAGCCGGACAGGGAGCACCGGGGAGCTGTTTTTT. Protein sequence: CASSRTGSTGELFF.

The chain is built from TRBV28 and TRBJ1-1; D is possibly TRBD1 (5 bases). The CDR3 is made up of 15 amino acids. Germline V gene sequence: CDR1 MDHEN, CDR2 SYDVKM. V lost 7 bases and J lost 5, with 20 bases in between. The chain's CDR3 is CASTSLGRVGTEAFF. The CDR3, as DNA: TGTGCCAGCACTTCTTTAGGCAGGGTGGGGACTGAAGCTTTCTTT.

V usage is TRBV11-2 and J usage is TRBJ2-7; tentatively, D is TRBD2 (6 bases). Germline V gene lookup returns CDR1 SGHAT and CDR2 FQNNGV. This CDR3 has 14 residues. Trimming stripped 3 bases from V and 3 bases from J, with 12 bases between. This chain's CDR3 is CASSFSGKYYEQYF. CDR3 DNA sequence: TGTGCCAGCAGCTTTAGCGGTAAATACTACGAGCAGTACTTC.

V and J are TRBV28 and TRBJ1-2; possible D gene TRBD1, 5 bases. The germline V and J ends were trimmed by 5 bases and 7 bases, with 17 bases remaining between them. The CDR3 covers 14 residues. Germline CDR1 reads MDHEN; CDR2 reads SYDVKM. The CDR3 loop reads CASSDNQGTAGYTF. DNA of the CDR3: TGTGCCAGCAGTGATAACCAGGGTACGGCTGGCTACACCTTC.

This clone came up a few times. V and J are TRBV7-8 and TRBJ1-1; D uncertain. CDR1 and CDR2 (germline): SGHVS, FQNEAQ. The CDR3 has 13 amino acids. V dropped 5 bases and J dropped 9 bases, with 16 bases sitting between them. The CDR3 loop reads CASSQSGVGKAFF. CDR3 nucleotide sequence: TGTGCCAGCAGCCAATCAGGCGTCGGGAAAGCTTTCTTT.

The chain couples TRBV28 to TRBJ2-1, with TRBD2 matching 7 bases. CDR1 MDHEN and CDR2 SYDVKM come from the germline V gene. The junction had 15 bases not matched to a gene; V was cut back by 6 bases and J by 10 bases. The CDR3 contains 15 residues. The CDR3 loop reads CASRRELPSWGEQFF. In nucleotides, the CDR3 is TGTGCCAGCAGGCGGGAGCTACCCTCGTGGGGGGAGCAGTTCTTC.

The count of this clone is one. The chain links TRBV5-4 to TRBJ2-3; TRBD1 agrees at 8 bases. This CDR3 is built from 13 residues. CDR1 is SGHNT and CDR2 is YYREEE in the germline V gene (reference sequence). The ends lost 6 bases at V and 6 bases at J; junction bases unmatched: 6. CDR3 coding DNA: TGTGCCAGCAAATTAGGGACAGGTGATACGCAGTATTTT. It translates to CASKLGTGDTQYF.

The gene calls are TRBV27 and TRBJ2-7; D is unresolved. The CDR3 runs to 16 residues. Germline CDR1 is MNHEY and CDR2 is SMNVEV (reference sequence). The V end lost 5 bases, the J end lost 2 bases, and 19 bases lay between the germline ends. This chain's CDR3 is CASSPLPPANPYEQYF. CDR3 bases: TGTGCCAGCAGTCCCCTCCCCCCAGCGAACCCCTACGAGCAGTACTTC.

The CDR3 region is CASSQQGYESNYGYTF. The CDR3 DNA is TGCGCCAGCAGCCAGCAGGGATACGAATCTAACTATGGCTACACCTTC. This chain connects TRBV5-1 to TRBJ1-2; D perhaps matches TRBD1 (5 bases). The CDR3 is 16 amino acids. From germline, CDR1 is SGHRS and CDR2 YFSETQ. Trimming cost V 4 bases and J 0 bases, with 16 bases left between them.

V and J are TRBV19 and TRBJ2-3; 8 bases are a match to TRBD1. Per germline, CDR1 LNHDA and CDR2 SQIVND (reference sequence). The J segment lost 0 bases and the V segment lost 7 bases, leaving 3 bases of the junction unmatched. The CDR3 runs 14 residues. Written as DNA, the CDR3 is TGTGCCAGTACCCGGACAGGGAGCACAGATACGCAGTATTTT. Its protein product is CASTRTGSTDTQYF.

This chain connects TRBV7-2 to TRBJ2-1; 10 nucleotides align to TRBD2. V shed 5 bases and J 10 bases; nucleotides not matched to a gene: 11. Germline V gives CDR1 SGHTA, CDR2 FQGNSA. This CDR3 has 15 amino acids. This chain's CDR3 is CASSQGAGGQGEQFF. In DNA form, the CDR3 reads TGTGCCAGCAGCCAAGGAGCGGGGGGGCAGGGCGAGCAGTTCTTC.

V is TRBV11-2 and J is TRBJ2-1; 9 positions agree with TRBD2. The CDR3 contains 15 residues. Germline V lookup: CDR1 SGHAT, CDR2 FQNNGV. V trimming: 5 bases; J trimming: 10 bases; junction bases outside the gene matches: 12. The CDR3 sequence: CASSPSALAGPEQFF. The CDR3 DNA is TGTGCCAGCAGCCCATCCGCCCTAGCGGGACCCGAGCAGTTCTTC.

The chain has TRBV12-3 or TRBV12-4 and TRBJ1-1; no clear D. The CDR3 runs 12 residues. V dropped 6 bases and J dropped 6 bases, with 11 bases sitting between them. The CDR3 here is CASSSFIAEAFF. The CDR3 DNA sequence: TGTGCCAGCAGCTCCTTTATTGCTGAAGCTTTCTTT.

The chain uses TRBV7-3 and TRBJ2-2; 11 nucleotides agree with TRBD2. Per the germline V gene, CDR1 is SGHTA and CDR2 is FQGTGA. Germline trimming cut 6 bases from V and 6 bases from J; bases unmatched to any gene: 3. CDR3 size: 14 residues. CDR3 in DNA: TGTGCCAGCAGAAAGACTAGCGGGGCCGGGGAGCTGTTTTTT. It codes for CASRKTSGAGELFF.

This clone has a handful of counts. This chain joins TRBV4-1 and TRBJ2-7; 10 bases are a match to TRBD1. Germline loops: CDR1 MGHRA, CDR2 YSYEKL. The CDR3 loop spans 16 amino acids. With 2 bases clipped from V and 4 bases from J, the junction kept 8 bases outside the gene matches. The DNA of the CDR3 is TGCGCCAGCAGCCAAACACCGGGACAGGGGTGGTACGAGCAGTACTTC. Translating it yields CASSQTPGQGWYEQYF.

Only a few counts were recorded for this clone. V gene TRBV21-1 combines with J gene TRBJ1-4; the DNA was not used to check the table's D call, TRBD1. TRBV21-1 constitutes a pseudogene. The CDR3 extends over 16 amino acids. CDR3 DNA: TGTGCCAGCAGCAAAGAGGGCAGGGGGGCTAATGAAAAACTGTTTTTT. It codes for CASSKEGRGANEKLFF.

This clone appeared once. The DNA of the CDR3 is TGCGCCAGCAGCCAACTACCCCAAAGGGACAGGGGGTCCTACGAGCAGTACTTC. This codes for CASSQLPQRDRGSYEQYF. The J gene is TRBJ2-7, the V gene TRBV4-3; 11 bases match TRBD1. This CDR3 spans 18 amino acids. J was trimmed by 1 base and V by 2 bases; bases with no gene match: 10. Germline CDR1 reads LGHNA; CDR2 reads YSLEER.